A single sample gave rise to the 8 T cell receptor beta chains below, sequenced in a study of regulatory T cells in long-lasting Graves disease. Sample time point: newly diagnosed GD, antithyroid drugs for less than 3 months. PBMCs provided the RNA from which the TCR library was made. Combining iRepertoire HTBI primers with Arm-PCR of CDR3 regions, the authors built TCR beta libraries. TCRdb re-called the multiplex PCR reads through MiXCR, storing one row per CDR3 protein. This table has some 350,000 distinct CDR3 sequences, 15% to 20% appearing once. These data also formed part of another study, on T cells in Graves' hyperthyroidism and ophthalmopathy.

The sample was peripheral blood mononuclear cells (PBMCs), taken at new diagnosis, from a patient treated with antithyroid drugs. The receptors originated from a woman under 30 with Graves disease.

This clonotype was seen repeatedly, ten times or more. J is TRBJ2-5 and V is TRBV2, with D possibly matching TRBD1 (5 bases). V was shortened by 3 bases and J by 1 base, with 9 bases between the two germline ends. From germline, CDR1 is SNHLY and CDR2 FYNNEI. This CDR3 comprises 14 residues. This CDR3 reads CASSDRTFQETQYF. The CDR3 bases are TGTGCCAGCAGTGACAGGACATTCCAAGAGACCCAGTACTTC.

This clonotype appeared many times. The V and J genes are TRBV28 and TRBJ1-5, with D possibly being TRBD1 (5 bases). The CDR3 is made up of 15 amino acids. Per the germline V gene, CDR1 is MDHEN and CDR2 is SYDVKM. The V end was cut by 2 bases, the J end by 6 bases, with 14 bases between. CDR3 loop: CASSLPGGAVQPQHF. The CDR3 DNA follows: TGTGCCAGCAGTTTACCAGGTGGGGCCGTTCAGCCCCAGCATTTT.

This clonotype was seen repeatedly, ten times or more. The V gene is TRBV5-5, the J gene TRBJ2-4, with D perhaps assigned TRBD1 or TRBD2 (5 bases each). CDR3 size: 13 residues. Germline V gene lookup returns CDR1 SGHKS and CDR2 YYEKEE (reference sequence). V gave up 2 bases and J gave up 11 bases, with 14 bases separating them. The CDR3 reads CASSFRDPSVQYF. DNA for the CDR3: TGTGCCAGCAGCTTCCGGGACCCCTCCGTTCAGTACTTC.

The rearrangement uses TRBV10-3 and TRBJ2-7, with a tentative D call TRBD2 (5 bases). V gave up 9 bases and J gave up 0 bases, with 12 bases separating them. The CDR3 has 13 residues. Germline values: CDR1 ENHRY, CDR2 SYGVKD. The CDR3 sequence is CAINGENSYEQYF. CDR3 bases: TGTGCCATAAACGGGGAAAACTCCTACGAGCAGTACTTC.

The chain has TRBV9 and TRBJ2-1, with 7 nucleotides matching TRBD2. The CDR3 loop spans 15 amino acids. The germline gives CDR1 SGDLS, CDR2 YYNGEE. Trimming at V came to 4 bases and at J to 8 bases, leaving 12 bases not matched to a gene. The DNA for the CDR3 is TGTGCCAGCAGCACCGGCCGCGGGGGTTGGTATGAGCAGTTCTTC. Residues: CASSTGRGGWYEQFF.

This clonotype was observed many times. The chain uses TRBV11-2 and TRBJ2-7; TRBD1 aligns across 7 bases. Per the germline V gene, CDR1 is SGHAT and CDR2 is FQNNGV. CDR3 length: 14 amino acids. Trimming took 5 bases from V and 1 from J; bases not matched to a gene: 5. CDR3 bases: TGTGCCAGCAGCCAACAGGGGTCGTCCTACGAGCAGTACTTC. Residues: CASSQQGSSYEQYF.

The chain is built from TRBV7-9 and TRBJ2-1; D could derive from TRBD1 or TRBD2 (6 bases each). The CDR3 contains 12 residues. The germline V gene encodes CDR1 SEHNR and CDR2 FQNEAQ (reference sequence). Trimming took off 3 bases at V and 9 bases at J, with 9 bases between the two ends. CDR3 region: CASSLTGAEQFF. CDR3 nucleotide sequence: TGTGCCAGCAGCTTGACGGGGGCTGAGCAGTTCTTC.

This clonotype has ten or more counts. The chain couples TRBV5-1 to TRBJ2-3; 7 nucleotides match TRBD2. This CDR3 is 16 amino acids long. V lost 1 base, J lost 4 bases, and 9 bases stayed unmatched. CDR1 is SGHRS, CDR2 YFSETQ, per germline. CDR3 sequence: CASSLYGGSYSDTQYF. The CDR3 DNA sequence: TGCGCCAGCAGCTTGTACGGCGGGAGTTACTCAGATACGCAGTATTTT.